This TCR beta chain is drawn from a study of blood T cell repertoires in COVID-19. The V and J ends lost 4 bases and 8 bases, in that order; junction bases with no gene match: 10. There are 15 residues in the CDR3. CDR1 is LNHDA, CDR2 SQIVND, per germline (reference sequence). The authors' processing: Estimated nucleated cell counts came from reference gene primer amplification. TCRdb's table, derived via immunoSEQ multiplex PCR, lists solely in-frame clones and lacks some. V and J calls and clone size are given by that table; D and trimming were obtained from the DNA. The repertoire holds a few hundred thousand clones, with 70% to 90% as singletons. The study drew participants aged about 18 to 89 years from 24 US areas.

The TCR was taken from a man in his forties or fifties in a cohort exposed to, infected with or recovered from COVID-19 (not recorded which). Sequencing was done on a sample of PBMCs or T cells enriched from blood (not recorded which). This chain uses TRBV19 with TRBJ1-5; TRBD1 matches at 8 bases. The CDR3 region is CASSRVGDRREPQHF. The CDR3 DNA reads TGTGCCAGTAGTAGAGTGGGGGACAGGCGAGAGCCCCAGCATTTT.